This T cell receptor beta chain emerged from a study of blood T cell repertoires in COVID-19. Authors' data handling: Scientists estimated how many nucleated cells there were by amplifying reference gene primers. TCRdb's copy holds only in-frame clones and misses some; the assay was immunoSEQ multiplex PCR. V, J and clone size are taken as reported in that table, and D and trimming were inferred from the DNA itself. The sample has about 410,000 clones, approximately 91% seen once. This CDR3 spans 17 amino acids. V was pared by 0 bases and J by 2 bases, with 6 bases of the junction left unmatched. Germline V gives CDR1 SGHTA, CDR2 FQGNSA.

The clonotype comes from a woman in her thirties or forties with COVID-19, enrolled during active disease. The sequenced sample consisted of peripheral blood. The chain joins TRBV7-2 to TRBJ2-1; 8 nucleotides align to TRBD1. CDR3 protein: CASSLAQGARTYNEQFF. CDR3 in DNA: TGTGCCAGCAGCTTAGCGCAGGGGGCAAGGACCTACAATGAGCAGTTCTTC.